Below, one T cell receptor (beta chain) is given with its context. The CDR3 consists of 14 residues. V lost 1 base to trimming and J lost 3 bases; unmatched junction nucleotides: 5. Germline-derived CDR1 and CDR2 are SQVTM and ANQGSEA. Assay: immunoSEQ multiplex PCR; the TCRdb copy retains only in-frame clones and omits some. The sample lists more than 150,000 clones; roughly 87% were seen once. The data belong to a study of blood T cell repertoires in COVID-19. Study as a whole: Sample material is recorded as cDNA or gDNA derived from T cells, B-cell-depleted T cells, or PBMCs.

The participants were between about 18 and 100 years old and came from under 25 US areas. The V and J genes are TRBV29-1 and TRBJ2-7, with 8 bases matching TRBD1. The clonotype comes from a woman aged 45-65 years who had recovered from COVID-19. Sequencing input: PBMCs or T cells enriched from blood (not recorded which). The CDR3 sequence: CSVEVGQGDYEQYF. In DNA form, the CDR3 reads TGCAGCGTTGAAGTAGGACAGGGCGACTACGAGCAGTACTTC.